The clone carrying this T cell receptor beta chain was found once. Its antigen is as yet unknown. Time point of the sample: after neoadjuvant nivolumab, at surgical resection. Trimming shortened V by 0 bases and J by 8 bases, and 12 bases separated the two germline ends. From germline, CDR1 is SGHRS and CDR2 YFSETQ. The CDR3 totals 14 residues. TCRdb's table, derived via immunoSEQ multiplex PCR, lists solely in-frame clones and lacks some. This table holds more than 9,000 clones, approximately 61% found once. The data derive from a study of neoadjuvant anti-PD-1 for oral cavity cancer. Study-wide points: Non-responders to neoadjuvant nivolumab had significantly more clonal PBMC T cells than responders.

The origin of this receptor is a person between 35 and 79 years old with oral cavity squamous cell carcinoma. Specimen: PBMCs, collected after nivolumab (anti-PD-1) treatment. The V gene is TRBV5-1, the J gene TRBJ2-1; D might be TRBD1 (5 bases). The CDR3 sequence: CASSLAAGIDEQFF. In DNA form, the CDR3 reads TGCGCCAGCAGCTTGGCCGCAGGGATCGATGAGCAGTTCTTC. Variable domain in full (rest from reference TRBV5-1 and TRBJ2-1): KAGVTQTPRYLIKTRGQQVTLSCSPISGHRSVSWYQQTPGQGLQFLFEYFSETQRNKGNFPGRFSGRQFSNSRSEMNVSTLELGDSALYLCASSLAAGIDEQFFGPGTRLTVL.